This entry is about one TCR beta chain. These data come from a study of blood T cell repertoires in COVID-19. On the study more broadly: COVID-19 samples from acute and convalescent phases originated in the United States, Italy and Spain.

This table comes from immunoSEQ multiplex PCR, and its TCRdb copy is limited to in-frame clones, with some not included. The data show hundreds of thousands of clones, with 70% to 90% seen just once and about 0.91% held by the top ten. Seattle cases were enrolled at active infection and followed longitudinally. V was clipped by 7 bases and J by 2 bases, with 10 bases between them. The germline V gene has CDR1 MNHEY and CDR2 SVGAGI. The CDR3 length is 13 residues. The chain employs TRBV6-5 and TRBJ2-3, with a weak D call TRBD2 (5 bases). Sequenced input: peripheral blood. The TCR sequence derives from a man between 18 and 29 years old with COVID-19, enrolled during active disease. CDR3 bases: TGTGCCAGCACGGGGTCAATCACAGATACGCAGTATTTT. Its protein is CASTGSITDTQYF.